The 22 T cell receptor beta chains listed next were all sequenced from one sample in a study of long-term antiretroviral therapy in people with HIV. The authors ran the immunoSEQ assay, v3.0, at survey level. Here immunoSEQ multiplex PCR was the method, and the copy in TCRdb shows in-frame clones only, minus some. The table shows more than 20,000 clones, with 85% to 90% occurring only once. The sample in question was unsorted PBMCs, obtained 2.7 years after starting antiretroviral therapy. Receptor source: a man between 35 and 55 years old with HIV.

The gene calls are TRBV7-9 and TRBJ2-2; no clear D gene. The CDR3 loop spans 14 amino acids. CDR1 and CDR2 (germline): SEHNR, FQNEAQ (reference sequence). Trimming took 2 bases from V and 1 from J, leaving 5 bases between them. This chain's CDR3 is CASSLTLNTGELFF. The CDR3 nucleotides are TGTGCCAGCAGCTTAACCCTGAACACCGGGGAGCTGTTTTTT.

The chain uses TRBV28 and TRBJ2-1, with D tentatively TRBD2 (6 bases). Germline loops: CDR1 MDHEN, CDR2 SYDVKM. V was pared by 1 base and J by 0 bases, with 10 bases between. The CDR3 covers 16 residues. CDR3 protein: CASSLSVGGSYNEQFF. CDR3 coding DNA: TGTGCCAGCAGTTTATCCGTGGGGGGCTCCTACAATGAGCAGTTCTTC.

V gene TRBV10-3 combines with J gene TRBJ2-1; 7 positions agree with TRBD2. J gave up 13 bases and V 8 bases, and 8 bases lay outside the gene matches. Looked up from germline, CDR1 is ENHRY and CDR2 is SYGVKD. This CDR3 contains 11 residues. In DNA, the CDR3 is TGTGCCATCCCGTCCGGGGAGGGTCAGTTCTTC. Translation: CAIPSGEGQFF.

V gene TRBV11-2 combines with J gene TRBJ1-3; D remains ambiguous. The CDR3 is 16 residues long. Per germline, CDR1 SGHAT and CDR2 FQNNGV. V was pared by 1 base and J by 0 bases, with 10 bases between. The CDR3 loop is CASSLARSISGNTIYF. DNA for the CDR3: TGTGCCAGCAGCTTAGCCCGTTCAATCTCTGGAAACACCATATATTTT. Complete variable domain (other parts from reference TRBV11-2 and TRBJ1-3): EAGVAQSPRYKIIEKRQSVAFWCNPISGHATLYWYQQILGQGPKLLIQFQNNGVVDDSQLPKDRFSAERLKGVDSTLKIQPAKLEDSAVYLCASSLARSISGNTIYFGEGSWLTVV.

This chain connects TRBV5-1 to TRBJ2-7; D perhaps matches TRBD1 (6 bases). The ends were cut back, 7 bases at V and 0 bases at J, with 11 bases in the middle. The CDR3 is 13 amino acids. Germline V CDR1 and CDR2: SGHRS, YFSETQ. CDR3: CASYLDSSYEQYF. Written as DNA, the CDR3 is TGCGCCAGCTACCTGGACAGCTCCTACGAGCAGTACTTC.

This clone was observed once. The rearrangement joins TRBV18 to TRBJ1-2, with 9 bases matching TRBD1. The CDR3 length is 12 residues. The ends lost 4 bases at V and 8 bases at J; junction bases unmatched: 2. Germline CDR1 reads KGHSH; CDR2 reads LQKENI. The CDR3 sequence: CASSRTGEGYTF. CDR3 in DNA: TGTGCCAGCTCACGGACAGGGGAAGGCTACACCTTC.

The V gene is TRBV6-5, the J gene TRBJ1-1, with D maybe TRBD1 (5 bases). The CDR3 totals 14 residues. V lost 7 bases and J lost 5, with 17 bases in between. Per germline, CDR1 MNHEY and CDR2 SVGAGI. CDR3 residues: CASTPPGGRTEAFF. The DNA for the CDR3 is TGTGCCAGCACACCACCCGGGGGGAGGACTGAAGCTTTCTTT.

This rearrangement joins TRBV5-4 to TRBJ1-3; possible D gene TRBD1, 5 bases. Germline CDR1 is SGHNT and CDR2 is YYREEE (reference sequence). Trimming cost V 4 bases and J 7 bases, with 9 bases left between them. This CDR3 has 12 amino acids. The CDR3 sequence: CASSGGLNTIYF. The CDR3 nucleotides are TGTGCCAGCAGCGGGGGACTTAACACCATATATTTT.

The V call is TRBV30, the J call TRBJ1-1; D is ambiguous. The CDR3 length is 16 residues. Germline loops: CDR1 GTSNPN, CDR2 SVGIG (reference sequence). Trimming took 7 bases from V and 4 from J, leaving 25 bases between them. CDR3 nucleotide sequence: TGTGCCTCCTCTATCGGGTTGGACTTTGGTGCCACTGAAGCTTTCTTT. The encoded protein is CASSIGLDFGATEAFF.

The chain combines TRBV4-1 with TRBJ1-3; possible D gene TRBD1, 6 bases. CDR1 MGHRA and CDR2 YSYEKL come from the germline V gene. This CDR3 contains 18 residues. The V gene lost 2 bases and the J gene lost 4 bases, with 21 bases spanning the gap. The DNA for the CDR3 is TGCGCCAGCAGCCAAAGATTGATGCTGGGGGCAGAGGGAAACACCATATATTTT. Its translation: CASSQRLMLGAEGNTIYF.

The chain carries TRBV29-1 and TRBJ2-6, with D unclear. V shed 4 bases and J shed 0 bases, with 10 bases lying between them. CDR3 length equals 15 residues. Per germline, CDR1 SQVTM and CDR2 ANQGSEA. The CDR3 region is CSVVSGASGANVLTF. The CDR3 DNA reads TGCAGCGTTGTTTCCGGAGCCTCTGGGGCCAACGTCCTGACTTTC. The full variable domain, completed using reference TRBV29-1 and TRBJ2-6, is SAVISQKPSRDICQRGTSLTIQCQVDSQVTMMFWYRQQPGQSLTLIATANQGSEATYESGFVIDKFPISRPNLTFSTLTVSNMSPEDSSIYLCSVVSGASGANVLTFGAGSRLTVL.

The chain couples TRBV5-8 to TRBJ2-1; no clear D gene. From germline, CDR1 is SGHTS and CDR2 YDEGEE. The germline V and J ends were trimmed by 1 base and 6 bases, with 11 bases remaining between them. This CDR3 is 14 amino acids long. The CDR3 DNA reads as TGTGCCAGCAGCTTGTTGAGTAGAGGCAATGAGCAGTTCTTC. This gives the protein CASSLLSRGNEQFF.

V usage is TRBV5-1 and J usage is TRBJ2-2; possible D gene TRBD2, 5 bases. Germline V gene lookup returns CDR1 SGHRS and CDR2 YFSETQ. The CDR3 consists of 13 residues. The V end was cut by 6 bases, the J end by 1 base, with 7 bases between. CDR3 nucleotides: TGCGCCAGCAAGGCGGGGAACACCGGGGAGCTGTTTTTT. Translating gives CASKAGNTGELFF.

The chain has TRBV2 and TRBJ2-7, with D unresolved. From germline, CDR1 is SNHLY and CDR2 FYNNEI. V shed 3 bases and J shed 3 bases, with 9 bases lying between them. This CDR3 is 13 amino acids long. The CDR3 protein is CASSETAGYEQYF. The CDR3 DNA follows: TGTGCCAGCAGTGAGACCGCAGGCTACGAGCAGTACTTC. Complete variable domain (other parts from reference TRBV2 and TRBJ2-7): EPEVTQTPSHQVTQMGQEVILRCVPISNHLYFYWYRQILGQKVEFLVSFYNNEISEKSEIFDDQFSVERPDGSNFTLKIRSTKLEDSAMYFCASSETAGYEQYFGPGTRLTVT.

The V and J genes are TRBV23-1 and TRBJ1-2; D unresolved. TRBV23-1 is treated as an ORF (open reading frame) with a function not yet certain. This CDR3 spans 13 amino acids. V lost 0 bases and J 8 bases, leaving 10 bases between the germline ends. This CDR3 reads CASSQSLPDGYTF. The CDR3 DNA sequence: TGCGCCAGCAGTCAATCGTTGCCCGACGGCTACACCTTC.

V is TRBV6-4 and J is TRBJ2-2; TRBD2 agrees at 8 bases. V trimming: 6 bases; J trimming: 5 bases; junction bases outside the gene matches: 17. The CDR3 loop spans 18 amino acids. Germline V CDR1 and CDR2: MRHNA, SNTAGT. The CDR3 bases are TGTGCCAGCAGGAGGGGGGCAGCGGGAGAGGCACAGACCGGGGAGCTGTTTTTT. It translates to CASRRGAAGEAQTGELFF.

This clone was detected once. The chain combines TRBV7-9 with TRBJ2-3, with D possibly being TRBD1 or TRBD2 (6 bases each). Trimming pared 7 bases from V and 2 bases from J, leaving 16 bases between. The CDR3 contains 15 residues. Germline lookup yields CDR1 SEHNR and CDR2 FQNEAQ (reference sequence). The CDR3 is CASNGGGGPTDTQYF. CDR3 nucleotides: TGTGCCAGCAATGGGGGTGGGGGGCCCACAGATACGCAGTATTTT.

The rearrangement uses TRBV28 and TRBJ2-5; 14 bases line up with TRBD2. CDR1 MDHEN and CDR2 SYDVKM come from the germline V gene. The CDR3 spans 16 residues. V dropped 6 bases and J dropped 7; count of bases not matched to a gene: 10. The CDR3 protein is CASRSRLAGGQATQYF. As DNA, the CDR3 is TGTGCCAGCAGATCCCGACTAGCGGGAGGGCAGGCGACCCAGTACTTC.

The J gene is TRBJ2-3, the V gene TRBV6-4; D is unresolved. The CDR3 extends over 15 amino acids. The germline CDR1 and CDR2 sequences are MRHNA and SNTAGT. Trimming pared 0 bases from V and 3 bases from J, leaving 10 bases between. This CDR3 is CASSDSPTKTDTQYF. The DNA for the CDR3 is TGTGCCAGCAGTGACTCCCCAACGAAAACAGATACGCAGTATTTT.

The chain is built from TRBV4-1 and TRBJ2-3; 11 bases are a match to TRBD2. CDR1 is MGHRA, CDR2 YSYEKL, per germline. V lost 0 bases, J lost 3 bases, and 2 bases stayed unmatched. The CDR3 sequence is 16 residues long. The CDR3 region has the DNA TGCGCCAGCAGCCAAGATAGCGGGGGGGCGACAGATACGCAGTATTTT. Translation: CASSQDSGGATDTQYF.

There are a few counts of this clone. J is TRBJ1-2 and V is TRBV27; tentatively, D is TRBD1 (6 bases). The germline V and J ends were trimmed by 6 bases and 4 bases, with 15 bases remaining between them. Germline V gene data show CDR1 as MNHEY and CDR2 as SMNVEV (reference sequence). CDR3 length: 14 amino acids. The CDR3 DNA is TGTGCCAGCAGCTCGACAGGAGAGCTCTATGGCTACACCTTC. Protein sequence: CASSSTGELYGYTF.

The rearrangement links TRBV7-2 to TRBJ2-3, with D possibly being TRBD1 (5 bases). Germline V lookup: CDR1 SGHTA, CDR2 FQGNSA. Trimming stripped 8 bases from V and 2 bases from J, with 8 bases between. The CDR3 has 12 amino acids. The CDR3, as DNA: TGTGCCAGCGGGGCCAACACAGATACGCAGTATTTT. Amino acid sequence: CASGANTDTQYF.